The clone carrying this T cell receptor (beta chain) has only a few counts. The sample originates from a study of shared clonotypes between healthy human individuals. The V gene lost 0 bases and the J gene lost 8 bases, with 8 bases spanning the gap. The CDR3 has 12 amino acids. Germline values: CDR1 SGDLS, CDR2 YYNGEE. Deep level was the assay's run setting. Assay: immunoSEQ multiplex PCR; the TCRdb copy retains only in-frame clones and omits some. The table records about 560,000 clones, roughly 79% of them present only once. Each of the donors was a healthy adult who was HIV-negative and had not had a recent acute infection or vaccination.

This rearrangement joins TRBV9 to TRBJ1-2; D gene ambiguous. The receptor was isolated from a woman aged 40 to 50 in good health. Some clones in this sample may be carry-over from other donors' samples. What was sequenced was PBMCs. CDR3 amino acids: CASSVVGSGYTF. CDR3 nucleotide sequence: TGTGCCAGCAGCGTAGTCGGTTCGGGCTACACCTTC.